A single sample gave rise to the 11 T cell receptor beta chains below, sequenced in a study of cytomegalovirus exposure and HLA in healthy donors. Researchers ran the PCR with 60 Vbeta and 13 Jbeta primers. TCRdb keeps only in-frame clones here, not all; method: immunoSEQ multiplex PCR. The data show 95,000 to 150,000 clones, over 70% seen once. Source material: PBMCs. The origin of the receptors is a female donor in good health and CMV-seropositive.

The chain is built from TRBV28 and TRBJ2-7; TRBD1 agrees at 9 bases. The CDR3 runs 13 residues. CDR1 and CDR2 from the germline V gene are MDHEN and SYDVKM. The V and J ends lost 8 bases and 5 bases, in that order; junction bases with no gene match: 7. The CDR3: CASYRDRVHEQYF. CDR3 DNA sequence: TGTGCCAGCTACCGGGACAGGGTCCACGAGCAGTACTTC.

The CDR3 DNA is TGTGCCAGCAGCTTAGAGGTGGCCCGTTTCGGGGGCTACACCTTC. Its translation: CASSLEVARFGGYTF. This chain connects TRBV7-9 to TRBJ1-2, with D unresolved. The germline CDR1 and CDR2 sequences are SEHNR and FQNEAQ (reference sequence). This CDR3 is 15 amino acids long. The V and J ends lost 1 base and 8 bases respectively, with 17 bases between them.

The chain joins TRBV4-3 to TRBJ1-4; 9 nucleotides line up with TRBD1. The length of the CDR3 is 16 residues. Losses at the gene ends were 1 base for V and 7 bases for J; bases not matched to a gene: 7. The V gene's germline CDR1 is LGHNA and CDR2 YSLEER. CDR3: CASSQAGGQGSEKLFF. DNA of the CDR3: TGCGCCAGCAGCCAAGCGGGAGGACAGGGGTCTGAAAAACTGTTTTTT.

This chain uses TRBV5-4 with TRBJ1-1; D not resolved. Looked up from germline, CDR1 is SGHNT and CDR2 is YYREEE (reference sequence). V lost 1 base and J lost 1, with 8 bases in between. This CDR3 is built from 14 residues. CDR3 nucleotides: TGTGCCAGCAGCTTGCCAGTAGCGAACACTGAAGCTTTCTTT. Residues: CASSLPVANTEAFF.

A few counts support this clone. V usage is TRBV10-1 and J usage is TRBJ1-1; a weak D match, TRBD1 (5 bases). The ends were cut back, 7 bases at V and 5 bases at J, with 14 bases in the middle. The CDR3 extends over 13 amino acids. Germline assignment: CDR1 WNHNN and CDR2 SYGVQD (reference sequence). The DNA of the CDR3 is TGCGCCAGCAAACGGGACTTGGTAACTGAAGCTTTCTTT. Translated: CASKRDLVTEAFF.

V is TRBV2 and J is TRBJ1-6, with TRBD1 as a possible D gene (6 bases). Germline V lookup: CDR1 SNHLY, CDR2 FYNNEI. The V and J ends lost 2 bases and 4 bases respectively, with 12 bases between them. CDR3 length equals 16 residues. The CDR3: CASSERGGGYNSPLHF. In nucleotides, the CDR3 is TGTGCCAGCAGTGAAAGAGGGGGGGGATATAATTCACCCCTCCACTTT.

The chain is built from TRBV6-1 and TRBJ2-5; a possible D gene is TRBD2 (5 bases). The CDR3 has 12 residues. V lost 5 bases and J lost 5, with 9 bases in between. The germline CDR1 and CDR2 sequences are MNHNS and SASEGT. CDR3 protein: CASSRGWETQYF. Here the CDR3 DNA reads TGTGCCAGCAGTCGGGGTTGGGAGACCCAGTACTTC.

In its sample, this clone was seen once. An end of the junction does not agree with germline; a read error may underlie this. The V and J genes are TRBV23-1 and TRBJ2-7; 7 bases are shared with TRBD2. Being an ORF, TRBV23-1 has a function that is uncertain. The CDR3 contains 17 residues. The chain's CDR3 is CTSSQSLGGRGRYEQYF. The CDR3 DNA is TGCACCAGCAGTCAATCCCTCGGGGGGAGGGGCAGGTACGAGCAGTACTTC.

In its sample, this clone was seen a few times. The chain links TRBV30 to TRBJ1-1; D is possibly TRBD1 (5 bases). Germline CDR1 reads GTSNPN; CDR2 reads SVGIG (reference sequence). CDR3 length: 13 residues. Trimming took off 1 base at V and 6 bases at J, with 12 bases between the two ends. The CDR3 DNA reads as TGTGCCTGGAGTGGCGACTCGGGGGCTGAAGCTTTCTTT. Its protein is CAWSGDSGAEAFF.

The rearrangement links TRBV5-1 to TRBJ2-5; tentative D call: TRBD2 (7 bases). V lost 0 bases to trimming and J lost 7 bases, with 16 bases between them. Germline assignment: CDR1 SGHRS and CDR2 YFSETQ. This CDR3 has 15 amino acids. In nucleotides, the CDR3 is TGCGCCAGCAGCTTGGCACCGGGGGGCCTAGGGACCCAGTACTTC. This translates into CASSLAPGGLGTQYF.

The V and J genes are TRBV5-4 and TRBJ2-7; 7 positions agree with TRBD1. Germline lookup yields CDR1 SGHNT and CDR2 YYREEE (reference sequence). The V gene end was trimmed by 2 bases and the J gene end by 3 bases; junction bases not matched to a gene: 8. The length of the CDR3 is 15 residues. The CDR3 protein is CASSFGDSPGYEQYF. The CDR3 DNA is TGTGCCAGCAGCTTCGGGGACAGTCCCGGCTACGAGCAGTACTTC.